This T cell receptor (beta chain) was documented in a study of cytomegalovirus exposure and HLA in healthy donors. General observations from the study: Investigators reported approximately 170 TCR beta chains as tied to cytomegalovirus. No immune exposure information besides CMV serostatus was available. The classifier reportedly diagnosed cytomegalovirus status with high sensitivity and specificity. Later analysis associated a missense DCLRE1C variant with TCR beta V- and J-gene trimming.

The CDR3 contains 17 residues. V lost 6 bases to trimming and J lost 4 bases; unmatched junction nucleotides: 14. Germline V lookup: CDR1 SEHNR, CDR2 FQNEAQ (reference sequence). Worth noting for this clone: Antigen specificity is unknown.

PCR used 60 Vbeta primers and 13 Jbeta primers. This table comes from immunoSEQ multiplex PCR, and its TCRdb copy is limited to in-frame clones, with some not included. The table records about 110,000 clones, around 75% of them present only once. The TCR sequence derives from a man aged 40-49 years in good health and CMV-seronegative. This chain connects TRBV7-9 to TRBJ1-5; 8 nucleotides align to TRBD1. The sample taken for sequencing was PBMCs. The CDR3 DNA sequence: TGTGCCAGCAGTTTTTTTACCGGGACAGGTCGTAATCAGCCCCAGCATTTT. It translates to CASSFFTGTGRNQPQHF. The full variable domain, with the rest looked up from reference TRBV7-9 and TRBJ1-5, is DTGVSQNPRHKITKRGQNVTFRCDPISEHNRLYWYRQTLGQGPEFLTYFQNEAQLEKSRLLSDRFSAERPKGSFSTLEIQRTEQGDSAMYLCASSFFTGTGRNQPQHFGDGTRLSIL.